These 18 T cell receptor beta chains originate from one sample sequenced in a study of T cell changes during pregnancy in multiple sclerosis. Data came from immunoSEQ multiplex PCR; TCRdb stores just in-frame clones and leaves some out. This table holds about 73,000 clones, around 94% found once. The starting material was peripheral blood, obtained in the second trimester of pregnancy. These TCRs come from a female donor in good health, enrolled as a control in a pregnancy study.

This chain connects TRBV7-2 to TRBJ1-1; perhaps TRBD1 as D (6 bases). Germline CDR1 reads SGHTA; CDR2 reads FQGNSA. The CDR3 consists of 14 residues. V gave up 2 bases and J gave up 1 base, with 8 bases separating them. The CDR3 bases are TGTGCCAGCAGCTTACAGGGACAGAACACTGAAGCTTTCTTT. The encoded protein is CASSLQGQNTEAFF.

The rearrangement uses TRBV19 and TRBJ2-5; 7 positions agree with TRBD2. The CDR3 is 15 amino acids. The V gene end was trimmed by 7 bases and the J gene end by 2 bases; junction bases not matched to a gene: 10. Per the germline V gene, CDR1 is LNHDA and CDR2 is SQIVND (reference sequence). The CDR3 DNA follows: TGTGCCAGTACTCTAACGGGGGGTGAACAAGAGACCCAGTACTTC. This codes for CASTLTGGEQETQYF.

The V gene is TRBV4-1, the J gene TRBJ1-2; 10 bases line up with TRBD1. V dropped 4 bases and J dropped 8; count of bases not matched to a gene: 10. The length of the CDR3 is 15 residues. The V gene's germline CDR1 is MGHRA and CDR2 YSYEKL. The chain's CDR3 is CASSRGTGAEWGYTF. The CDR3, as DNA: TGCGCCAGCAGCCGGGGGACAGGGGCCGAATGGGGCTACACCTTC.

This clone was detected only once. The rearrangement uses TRBV4-1 and TRBJ2-3, with a tentative D call TRBD1 (6 bases). CDR1 MGHRA and CDR2 YSYEKL come from the germline V gene. V was trimmed by 1 base and J by 6 bases, leaving 14 bases between them. The CDR3 runs to 15 residues. This chain's CDR3 is CASSQADRTPDTQYF. The DNA of the CDR3 is TGCGCCAGCAGCCAAGCCGACAGGACTCCTGATACGCAGTATTTT.

The genes are TRBV29-1 and TRBJ1-1, with 8 positions matching TRBD1. The CDR3 contains 13 residues. J gave up 5 bases and V 6 bases, and 8 bases lay outside the gene matches. The germline V gene encodes CDR1 SQVTM and CDR2 ANQGSEA. The CDR3 loop is CSVQQGVGTEAFF. The CDR3 nucleotides are TGCAGCGTCCAACAGGGGGTTGGGACTGAAGCTTTCTTT.

The chain recombines TRBV6-1 with TRBJ1-1, with 9 bases lining up with TRBD1. V shed 9 bases and J 4 bases; nucleotides not matched to a gene: 6. Germline V gene sequence: CDR1 MNHNS, CDR2 SASEGT. This CDR3 has 13 residues. The CDR3 DNA follows: TGTGCCAGTGGGACAGGGAGGGGCACTGAAGCTTTCTTT. Its translation is CASGTGRGTEAFF.

The chain combines TRBV30 with TRBJ2-3, with TRBD1 matching over 7 bases. The V segment lost 5 bases and the J segment 13 bases; nucleotides outside the gene matches: 9. Germline CDR1 GTSNPN, CDR2 SVGIG (reference sequence). The CDR3 loop spans 11 amino acids. CDR3 nucleotide sequence: TGTGCCTGGGCATTGACAGGGTCGGAGTATTTT. Translated, it gives CAWALTGSEYF.

The chain recombines TRBV9 with TRBJ1-2, with a tentative D call TRBD1 (5 bases). Between the trimmed V and J ends, which lost 5 bases and 8 bases, there was a span of 19 bases. Per germline, CDR1 SGDLS and CDR2 YYNGEE. The CDR3 loop spans 14 amino acids. CDR3 sequence (DNA): TGTGCCAGCAGGTGGGACCGAGTGGGGGGAGGCTACACCTTC. Amino acid sequence: CASRWDRVGGGYTF.

This rearrangement joins TRBV2 to TRBJ1-2; no clear D gene. Germline assignment: CDR1 SNHLY and CDR2 FYNNEI. The V end was cut by 7 bases, the J end by 5 bases, with 5 bases between. This CDR3 is 10 amino acids long. CDR3 nucleotides: TGTGCCAGCAAGGAGTATGGCTACACCTTC. Its translation: CASKEYGYTF. The entire variable domain, with the rest obtained from reference TRBV2 and TRBJ1-2, is as follows: EPEVTQTPSHQVTQMGQEVILRCVPISNHLYFYWYRQILGQKVEFLVSFYNNEISEKSEIFDDQFSVERPDGSNFTLKIRSTKLEDSAMYFCASKEYGYTFGSGTRLTVV.

This rearrangement joins TRBV11-1 to TRBJ2-7, with D perhaps matching TRBD1 (5 bases). Germline CDR1 and CDR2: SGHAT and FQDESV (reference sequence). The CDR3 loop spans 13 amino acids. The germline V and J ends were trimmed by 5 bases and 3 bases, with 11 bases remaining between them. CDR3 sequence: CASSANRNYEQYF. CDR3 in DNA: TGTGCCAGCAGCGCAAACAGGAACTACGAGCAGTACTTC.

This chain connects TRBV4-1 to TRBJ2-3, with TRBD2 matching over 13 bases. V lost 1 base to trimming and J lost 6 bases; unmatched junction nucleotides: 7. CDR1 MGHRA and CDR2 YSYEKL come from the germline V gene. The CDR3 is 17 residues long. CDR3 coding DNA: TGCGCCAGCAGCCAAGCAGGACTGACTAGCGGGGGGGATACGCAGTATTTT. Its translation is CASSQAGLTSGGDTQYF.

This chain joins TRBV5-1 and TRBJ1-6, with 7 bases lining up with TRBD1. Germline CDR1 is SGHRS and CDR2 is YFSETQ. V dropped 0 bases and J dropped 8; count of bases not matched to a gene: 2. The length of the CDR3 is 14 residues. CDR3 in amino acids: CASSLDGTDSPLHF. The CDR3 DNA reads as TGCGCCAGCAGCTTGGACGGGACAGATTCACCCCTCCACTTT.

The J gene is TRBJ1-4, the V gene TRBV7-9, with 10 nucleotides matching TRBD1. Germline CDR1 and CDR2: SEHNR and FQNEAQ (reference sequence). V shed 4 bases, J shed 7 bases, and the junction held 12 bases outside the gene matches. The CDR3 is made up of 17 amino acids. The CDR3 spells CASSSRLLDRGAEKLFF. DNA for the CDR3: TGTGCCAGCAGCTCCAGACTCCTGGACAGGGGGGCTGAAAAACTGTTTTTT.

The V gene is TRBV11-2, the J gene TRBJ1-1; D unclear. Germline CDR1 and CDR2: SGHAT and FQNNGV. The CDR3 sequence is 15 residues long. Between the trimmed V and J ends, which lost 5 bases and 0 bases, there was a span of 13 bases. The CDR3 loop reads CASSRLVNMNTEAFF. The CDR3 DNA reads as TGTGCCAGCAGCCGCCTTGTAAACATGAACACTGAAGCTTTCTTT.

V gene TRBV5-1 combines with J gene TRBJ2-1; 9 bases map to TRBD2. V gave up 2 bases and J gave up 5 bases; unmatched junction bases: 2. The length of the CDR3 is 14 residues. Per the germline V gene, CDR1 is SGHRS and CDR2 is YFSETQ. The CDR3 sequence is CASSFSSGDNEQFF. DNA for the CDR3: TGCGCCAGCAGCTTTTCTAGCGGGGACAATGAGCAGTTCTTC.

The CDR3 DNA is TGTGCCAGCAGCTTAGTTCCCAGCTCTGGAAACACCATATATTTT. Encoded protein: CASSLVPSSGNTIYF. The chain recombines TRBV7-2 with TRBJ1-3; D is uncertain. Between the trimmed V and J ends, which lost 1 base and 0 bases, there was a span of 7 bases. This CDR3 has 15 residues. Germline CDR1 reads SGHTA; CDR2 reads FQGNSA.

The genes are TRBV15 and TRBJ2-5; no firm D call. The CDR3 is made up of 13 amino acids. Between the trimmed V and J ends, which lost 0 bases and 2 bases, there was a span of 4 bases. CDR1 and CDR2 from the germline V gene are LNHNV and YYDKDF (reference sequence). DNA of the CDR3: TGTGCCACCAGCAGAGACTATCAAGAGACCCAGTACTTC. It is translated as CATSRDYQETQYF.

V usage is TRBV10-3 and J usage is TRBJ1-1; 7 nucleotides agree with TRBD1. Germline trimming cut 3 bases from V and 4 bases from J; bases unmatched to any gene: 5. The CDR3 totals 14 residues. Per the germline V gene, CDR1 is ENHRY and CDR2 is SYGVKD. The CDR3 loop reads CAISDPDRATEAFF. DNA for the CDR3: TGTGCCATCAGTGACCCCGACAGGGCCACTGAAGCTTTCTTT.